A single T cell receptor beta chain is shown here with its context. The target antigen is unknown. These data are taken from a study of cytomegalovirus exposure and HLA in healthy donors. Study results and caveats: TCR beta V segments were, for the most part, productive about 87% or about 30% of the time in an earlier analysis. Later analysis identified a missense DCLRE1C variant that was linked to TCR beta V- and J-gene trimming.

This PCR relied on a set of 60 Vbeta primers and 13 Jbeta primers. Only in-frame clones appear in the TCRdb table, and some are missing; sequencing was by immunoSEQ multiplex PCR. The table lists around 160,000 clones, 60% to 80% of them singletons. Germline V gives CDR1 SGHTS, CDR2 YDEGEE. V lost 0 bases and J lost 1; bases outside the gene matches: 3. CDR3 length: 17 residues. The TCR comes from a young man in good health and CMV-seropositive. The genes are TRBV5-8 and TRBJ2-5; 13 bases agree with TRBD2. Material for sequencing was PBMCs. The chain's CDR3 is CASSLGTSGGPQETQYF. The CDR3 DNA sequence: TGTGCCAGCAGCTTGGGGACTAGCGGGGGCCCCCAAGAGACCCAGTACTTC.